These 17 T cell receptor beta chains share one sample of origin, sequenced in a study of PD-1 blockade in classical Hodgkin lymphoma. Produced via immunoSEQ multiplex PCR; TCRdb's table is partial and in-frame only. This table has tens of thousands of clones, 83% appearing once. Specified time point: cycle 4 day 1 (C4D1), after 5 to 7 weeks of nivolumab. Relapse after autologous stem cell transplantation occurred in every patient, and brentuximab vedotin exposure varied. The starting material was peripheral blood mononuclear cells (PBMCs), obtained before the fourth cycle of nivolumab. The receptors here all came from a human donor with classical Hodgkin lymphoma.

This sequence joins TRBV5-1 and TRBJ2-3; D remains ambiguous. V was shortened by 6 bases and J by 2 bases, with 10 bases between the two germline ends. This CDR3 has 13 residues. Germline lookup yields CDR1 SGHRS and CDR2 YFSETQ. In DNA form, the CDR3 reads TGCGCCAGCATGGTAGCCTCCACAGATACGCAGTATTTT. This encodes CASMVASTDTQYF. The full variable domain, rest sourced from reference TRBV5-1 and TRBJ2-3, is KAGVTQTPRYLIKTRGQQVTLSCSPISGHRSVSWYQQTPGQGLQFLFEYFSETQRNKGNFPGRFSGRQFSNSRSEMNVSTLELGDSALYLCASMVASTDTQYFGPGTRLTVL.

V usage is TRBV7-2 and J usage is TRBJ2-7; D gene unclear. In germline, CDR1 is SGHTA, CDR2 FQGNSA. Deletions cut 5 bases from V and 3 bases from J, with 5 bases between. This CDR3 spans 11 amino acids. The CDR3 DNA sequence: TGTGCCAGCAGCCACAGCTACGAGCAGTACTTC. It is translated as CASSHSYEQYF.

This clone was picked up one time. The V and J genes are TRBV6-1 and TRBJ2-4; no definite D call. Germline values: CDR1 MNHNS, CDR2 SASEGT. This CDR3 contains 13 residues. Deletions cut 6 bases from V and 1 base from J, with 7 bases between. Here the CDR3 DNA reads TGTGCCAGCAGCACCGGGGCCAAAAACATTCAGTACTTC. It is translated as CASSTGAKNIQYF.

V is TRBV5-4 and J is TRBJ2-3, with 11 bases identical to TRBD2. CDR1 SGHNT and CDR2 YYREEE come from the germline V gene (reference sequence). V lost 4 bases, J lost 3 bases, and 7 bases stayed unmatched. The CDR3 covers 16 residues. The DNA of the CDR3 is TGTGCCAGCAGCCGAAAAACTAGCGGGAGTACAGATACGCAGTATTTT. Its translation: CASSRKTSGSTDTQYF. Complete variable domain (other parts from reference TRBV5-4 and TRBJ2-3): ETGVTQSPTHLIKTRGQQVTLRCSSQSGHNTVSWYQQALGQGPQFIFQYYREEENGRGNFPPRFSGLQFPNYSSELNVNALELDDSALYLCASSRKTSGSTDTQYFGPGTRLTVL.

Notes on this clone: Within the sample, other DNA sequences also encode this same CDR3. The chain carries TRBV7-6 and TRBJ1-1; a weak D match, TRBD1 (5 bases). The V and J ends lost 1 base and 2 bases respectively, with 8 bases between them. There are 14 residues in the CDR3. CDR1 SGHVS and CDR2 FNYEAQ come from the germline V gene. The CDR3 loop is CASSLGTGNTEAFF. CDR3 nucleotide sequence: TGTGCCAGCAGCTTAGGAACAGGAAACACTGAAGCTTTCTTT.

The chain links TRBV10-3 to TRBJ2-2; 12 bases agree with TRBD2. CDR3 length: 16 residues. With V trimmed by 4 bases and J by 7 bases, 7 bases remained unmatched. Per the germline V gene, CDR1 is ENHRY and CDR2 is SYGVKD. The CDR3 DNA follows: TGTGCCATCAGTGTTCTAGCGGGAGGGAATCGCGGGGAGCTGTTTTTT. This sequence encodes CAISVLAGGNRGELFF.

This sequence joins TRBV9 and TRBJ1-2; D possibly corresponds to TRBD1 (5 bases). The germline V and J ends were trimmed by 0 bases and 0 bases, with 9 bases remaining between them. Germline lookup yields CDR1 SGDLS and CDR2 YYNGEE. The CDR3 consists of 15 residues. The DNA for the CDR3 is TGTGCCAGCAGCGTAGCTATGACAGCTAACTATGGCTACACCTTC. Translation gives CASSVAMTANYGYTF.

CDR3 DNA: TGCAGCTATCGGACTAGTCTCTACGAGCAGTACTTC. Translating gives CSYRTSLYEQYF. This rearrangement joins TRBV29-1 to TRBJ2-7, with TRBD2 matching 7 bases. Germline CDR1 SQVTM, CDR2 ANQGSEA. The CDR3 loop spans 12 amino acids. J lost 3 bases, V lost 8 bases, and 7 bases had no gene match.

The CDR3 protein is CASSYFGSGNTGELFF. The CDR3 DNA reads TGTGCCAGCAGTTACTTTGGTAGCGGGAACACCGGGGAGCTGTTTTTT. The genes are TRBV6-5 and TRBJ2-2; D is possibly TRBD2 (6 bases). With 1 base removed from V and 1 base from J, the gap between germline ends came to 10 bases. The length of the CDR3 is 16 residues. Germline V gives CDR1 MNHEY, CDR2 SVGAGI.

This clone was observed once. V usage is TRBV27 and J usage is TRBJ2-5, with TRBD2 matching over 10 bases. The germline gives CDR1 MNHEY, CDR2 SMNVEV (reference sequence). This CDR3 has 15 residues. V lost 5 bases, J lost 0 bases, and 3 bases stayed unmatched. CDR3 sequence (DNA): TGTGCCAGCAGTCGAACTAGCGGGGACCAAGAGACCCAGTACTTC. Protein product: CASSRTSGDQETQYF.

The chain's CDR3 is CASKSTGANEKLFF. The CDR3 bases are TGCGCCAGCAAATCGACAGGCGCTAATGAAAAACTGTTTTTT. This chain connects TRBV5-1 to TRBJ1-4; perhaps TRBD1 as D (6 bases). Germline V gene data show CDR1 as SGHRS and CDR2 as YFSETQ. This CDR3 has 14 amino acids. Between the trimmed V and J ends, which lost 6 bases and 3 bases, there was a span of 12 bases.

The J gene is TRBJ2-3, the V gene TRBV20-1; no clear D. The CDR3 length is 11 residues. Trimming left V 1 base short and J 9 bases short, with 8 bases between. CDR1 is DFQATT and CDR2 is SNEGSKA in the germline V gene (reference sequence). CDR3 sequence reads: CSARGLNTQYF. The CDR3 DNA is TGCAGTGCTAGAGGGCTTAACACGCAGTATTTT.

The genes are TRBV9 and TRBJ2-7, with D unclear. V lost 0 bases and J lost 2, with 9 bases in between. Germline V CDR1 and CDR2: SGDLS, YYNGEE. The CDR3 covers 14 residues. CDR3 nucleotide sequence: TGTGCCAGCAGCGTAGATCCAGAAACCTACGAGCAGTACTTC. Translating it yields CASSVDPETYEQYF.

The V gene is TRBV7-2, the J gene TRBJ1-1, with 11 bases identical to TRBD1. J gave up 0 bases and V 5 bases, and 5 bases lay outside the gene matches. CDR1 and CDR2 from the germline V gene are SGHTA and FQGNSA. This CDR3 is built from 16 residues. The DNA of the CDR3 is TGTGCCAGCAGCCCTGGGACAGGGGGGATGAACACTGAAGCTTTCTTT. Protein: CASSPGTGGMNTEAFF.

J is TRBJ2-6 and V is TRBV30; D is unresolved. Per the germline V gene, CDR1 is GTSNPN and CDR2 is SVGIG (reference sequence). Deletions cut 2 bases from V and 4 bases from J, with 6 bases between. There are 13 residues in the CDR3. The CDR3: CAWSYSGANVLTF. As DNA, the CDR3 is TGTGCCTGGAGTTACTCCGGGGCCAACGTCCTGACTTTC.

Turning to this clone: At one of its ends the junction is not consistent with the germline gene, which may arise from a read error. The gene calls are TRBV2 and TRBJ2-7, with 8 bases identical to TRBD1. Germline V CDR1 and CDR2: SNHLY, FYNNEI. This CDR3 comprises 14 residues. CDR3 nucleotides: TGTGCCAGCACGGTAACGCTTGAATCGACAGGGGATTCCTTC. Translation gives CASTVTLESTGDSF. The full variable domain, in which reference TRBV2 and TRBJ2-7 provide the parts outside the CDR3, is EPEVTQTPSHQVTQMGQEVILRCVPISNHLYFYWYRQILGQKVEFLVSFYNNEISEKSEIFDDQFSVERPDGSNFTLKIRSTKLEDSAMYFCASTVTLESTGDSFGPGTRLTVT.

This clone showed up just once. This chain links TRBV9 with TRBJ1-2; a possible D gene is TRBD1 (5 bases). The CDR3 contains 15 residues. The V gene lost 3 bases and the J gene lost 3 bases, with 15 bases spanning the gap. Germline CDR1 reads SGDLS; CDR2 reads YYNGEE. CDR3 bases: TGTGCCAGCAGCGCCGGGGCCGCTCCAGACTATGGCTACACCTTC. Its translation: CASSAGAAPDYGYTF.